This TCR beta chain emerged from a study of OX40 agonist ivuxolimab in advanced cancers. As for the study in general: Partial responses were observed in three patients, of whom one had hepatocellular carcinoma and two had cutaneous melanoma.

As to this clone: Its cognate antigen is unknown.

Sequencing used immunoSEQ multiplex PCR; TCRdb keeps in-frame clones, though not all of them. The profile covers 35,000 to 50,000 clones, with about nine tenths appearing a single time and 0.85% to 1.1% taken by the ten largest. Study findings and constraints: Both blood CD4+ and CD8+ T cells showed clonal growth by week 6 at 0.1 to 3.0 mg/kg.

The CDR3 is made up of 14 amino acids. The V gene lost 4 bases and the J gene lost 2 bases, with 11 bases spanning the gap. Per the germline V gene, CDR1 is MNHNS and CDR2 is SASEGT. Sample: CD4+ or CD8+ T cells sorted from blood, taken in a trial of the OX40 agonist ivuxolimab. This TCR was recovered from an adult with an advanced solid tumor such as melanoma, head and neck, liver or kidney cancer. The chain uses TRBV6-1 and TRBJ2-5; D uncertain. The CDR3 loop is CASSAGTSQETQYF. In nucleotides, the CDR3 is TGTGCCAGCAGTGCGGGCACGTCACAAGAGACCCAGTACTTC.